One sample yielded the 15 T cell receptor beta chains listed below, sequenced in a study of CD8+ T cells in alopecia areata. Treatment indicated: oral pan-JAK inhibitor, 5-10 mg twice daily. Sequencing relied on a cDNA template that was reverse transcribed from extracted RNA. Data came from immunoSEQ multiplex PCR; TCRdb stores just in-frame clones and leaves some out. The data contain 160,000 or so clones, roughly 65% of them seen just once; the ten biggest clones take up over 0.85%. The input for sequencing was CD4+ T cells sorted from blood, taken at week 4, from a patient treated with tofacitinib. These receptors were obtained from a human donor with alopecia areata.

The J gene is TRBJ1-5, the V gene TRBV6-5; D not resolved. Germline values: CDR1 MNHEY, CDR2 SVGAGI. This CDR3 is 12 amino acids long. V dropped 6 bases and J dropped 2 bases, with 5 bases sitting between them. In DNA, the CDR3 is TGTGCCAGCAGGGATGGCAATCAGCCCCAGCATTTT. Translation gives CASRDGNQPQHF.

The V gene is TRBV7-3, the J gene TRBJ2-3; 7 positions match TRBD2. Germline loops: CDR1 SGHTA, CDR2 FQGTGA. V was clipped by 3 bases and J by 6 bases; unmatched bases: 6. The CDR3 contains 14 residues. CDR3 sequence: CASSFSGSGDTQYF. In nucleotides, the CDR3 is TGTGCCAGCAGCTTTAGTGGTAGCGGGGATACGCAGTATTTT.

This rearrangement joins TRBV18 to TRBJ1-2; no firm D call. This CDR3 comprises 17 residues. V gave up 3 bases and J gave up 5 bases, with 22 bases separating them. Germline CDR1 is KGHSH and CDR2 is LQKENI. CDR3 nucleotide sequence: TGTGCCAGCTCACCCACTCAAACACTAACCGGGTTGTATGGCTACACCTTC. Its translation is CASSPTQTLTGLYGYTF.

The chain has TRBV20-1 and TRBJ2-1; D is ambiguous. Germline values: CDR1 DFQATT, CDR2 SNEGSKA (reference sequence). This CDR3 has 11 amino acids. The V and J ends lost 3 bases and 9 bases respectively, with 9 bases between them. The CDR3 sequence is CSASPQSEQFF. In DNA form, the CDR3 reads TGCAGTGCTAGTCCCCAATCTGAGCAGTTCTTC.

J is TRBJ1-5 and V is TRBV7-2; 7 bases align to TRBD1. Germline CDR1 is SGHTA and CDR2 is FQGNSA. The ends lost 4 bases at V and 1 base at J; junction bases unmatched: 1. The CDR3 extends over 14 amino acids. For the CDR3, the DNA is TGTGCCAGCAGCTACAGGGGCAGCAATCAGCCCCAGCATTTT. Its translation: CASSYRGSNQPQHF.

The CDR3 spells CATQGLRDTQYF. The CDR3, as DNA: TGTGCCACCCAGGGTCTCCGAGATACGCAGTATTTT. The chain links TRBV6-6 to TRBJ2-3, with D perhaps TRBD1 (5 bases). The CDR3 has 12 residues. The ends were cut back, 10 bases at V and 5 bases at J, with 13 bases in the middle. Germline CDR1 reads MNHNY; CDR2 reads SVGAGI (reference sequence).

Points on this clone: Other DNA sequences from this sample encode an identical CDR3 as well. The chain recombines TRBV2 with TRBJ2-3; no clear D. CDR1 and CDR2 from the germline V gene are SNHLY and FYNNEI. Trimming left V 3 bases short and J 5 bases short, with 3 bases between. The CDR3 contains 11 residues. The CDR3 sequence: CASSDEDTQYF. DNA of the CDR3: TGTGCCAGCAGTGACGAAGATACGCAGTATTTT.

Here the CDR3 DNA reads TGTGCCAGCAGTCTCCAAGGAGGATACTATGGCTACACCTTC. It is translated as CASSLQGGYYGYTF. The chain employs TRBV7-9 and TRBJ1-2; D unresolved. The V gene lost 6 bases and the J gene lost 3 bases, with 14 bases spanning the gap. Germline CDR1 SEHNR, CDR2 FQNEAQ (reference sequence). This CDR3 contains 14 residues.

V and J are TRBV6-6 and TRBJ2-7; D ambiguous. The germline CDR1 and CDR2 sequences are MNHNY and SVGAGI (reference sequence). With 2 bases removed from V and 7 bases from J, the gap between germline ends came to 12 bases. The CDR3 covers 13 residues. The CDR3 region is CASSYNPLGEQYF. The CDR3 coding sequence is TGTGCCAGCAGTTACAATCCCCTGGGGGAGCAGTACTTC.

This rearrangement joins TRBV29-1 to TRBJ2-3; D is perhaps TRBD2 (5 bases). The V end lost 2 bases, the J end lost 5 bases, and 14 bases lay between the germline ends. Germline V gene lookup returns CDR1 SQVTM and CDR2 ANQGSEA. The CDR3 contains 14 residues. The CDR3 reads CSVEPPGSRDTQYF. DNA of the CDR3: TGCAGCGTTGAACCACCGGGGTCCCGAGATACGCAGTATTTT.

This clone has at least ten counts. Other DNA variants within this sample encode the same CDR3. V gene TRBV5-4 combines with J gene TRBJ2-3; 14 nucleotides align to TRBD2. CDR3 length: 16 amino acids. V was clipped by 4 bases and J by 3 bases; unmatched bases: 4. Germline V gives CDR1 SGHNT, CDR2 YYREEE (reference sequence). DNA for the CDR3: TGTGCCAGCAGCCGGGGACTAGCGGGGGTAACAGATACGCAGTATTTT. It specifies CASSRGLAGVTDTQYF.

This clone appeared a few times. J is TRBJ2-1 and V is TRBV5-1; D is uncertain. Germline assignment: CDR1 SGHRS and CDR2 YFSETQ. The CDR3 totals 14 residues. V was cut by 2 bases and J by 8 bases, with 14 bases left in between. CDR3 amino acids: CASSLWREEHEQFF. The CDR3 bases are TGCGCCAGCAGCTTATGGCGAGAGGAGCATGAGCAGTTCTTC.

The J gene is TRBJ1-1, the V gene TRBV4-1; D gene uncertain. The V and J ends lost 4 bases and 0 bases respectively, with 15 bases between them. The CDR3 spans 16 residues. The germline V gene encodes CDR1 MGHRA and CDR2 YSYEKL. The CDR3 spells CASSRLLLPVNTEAFF. CDR3 sequence (DNA): TGCGCCAGCAGCCGTTTACTCCTTCCCGTGAACACTGAAGCTTTCTTT.

The chain has TRBV19 and TRBJ2-3; 7 bases match TRBD2. CDR1 LNHDA and CDR2 SQIVND come from the germline V gene (reference sequence). This CDR3 has 15 residues. V shed 7 bases, J shed 0 bases, and the junction held 7 bases outside the gene matches. CDR3 residues: CASMGGTFSTDTQYF. CDR3 coding DNA: TGTGCCAGTATGGGAGGGACGTTTAGCACAGATACGCAGTATTTT.

The chain carries TRBV7-2 and TRBJ1-2; D unresolved. The CDR3 sequence is 13 residues long. Germline V gene sequence: CDR1 SGHTA, CDR2 FQGNSA. With 5 bases removed from V and 8 bases from J, the gap between germline ends came to 15 bases. In DNA form, the CDR3 reads TGTGCCAGCAGCCCCGCACTCGGTGGGGGCTACACCTTC. Protein product: CASSPALGGGYTF.